This entry lists 14 T cell receptor beta chains sequenced from one sample in a study of shared clonotypes between healthy human individuals. Only CD45RO-negative cells positively selected for CCR7 counted as naive CD8 cells, so terminally differentiated effector memory CD45RA+ cells were excluded. Generated by immunoSEQ multiplex PCR, the TCRdb table keeps only in-frame clones and is missing some. The sample shows millions of clones, about 95% of them seen only once. The material sequenced was naive CD8+ T cells sorted from blood. Source of these receptors: a young man in good health.

The rearrangement joins TRBV5-6 to TRBJ2-7; 7 bases map to TRBD1. Losses at the gene ends were 6 bases for V and 4 bases for J; bases not matched to a gene: 10. Germline V gene sequence: CDR1 SGHDT, CDR2 YYEEEE. The CDR3 sequence is 14 residues long. The CDR3 nucleotides are TGTGCCAGCATACAGGGGTCCAACATGTACGAGCAGTACTTC. Translating it yields CASIQGSNMYEQYF.

The J gene is TRBJ2-3, the V gene TRBV27; 12 positions agree with TRBD2. CDR1 and CDR2 from the germline V gene are MNHEY and SMNVEV (reference sequence). CDR3 size: 18 residues. Trimming removed 3 bases from V and 1 base from J; junction bases left unmatched: 8. The CDR3 spells CASSFRLAGGPGTDTQYF. DNA of the CDR3: TGTGCCAGCAGTTTCCGCCTAGCGGGGGGGCCCGGCACAGATACGCAGTATTTT.

This sequence joins TRBV27 and TRBJ1-5; D not resolved. Germline values: CDR1 MNHEY, CDR2 SMNVEV (reference sequence). The CDR3 has 15 amino acids. V lost 5 bases to trimming and J lost 6 bases, with 17 bases between them. The CDR3 loop is CASSPGPGKGQPQHF. The DNA for the CDR3 is TGTGCCAGCAGTCCCGGACCGGGGAAAGGTCAGCCCCAGCATTTT.

The gene calls are TRBV11-2 and TRBJ2-5; no firm D call. Trimming removed 3 bases at V and 4 bases at J, with 12 bases between. In germline, CDR1 is SGHAT, CDR2 FQNNGV. The CDR3 has 14 amino acids. The CDR3 nucleotides are TGTGCCAGCAGCTTTCTCGGGTGGGGAGAGACCCAGTACTTC. It specifies CASSFLGWGETQYF.

This chain links TRBV13 with TRBJ2-7; 11 positions agree with TRBD1. Germline V CDR1 and CDR2: PRHDT, FYEKMQ (reference sequence). The junction had 3 bases not matched to a gene; V was cut back by 0 bases and J by 5 bases. This CDR3 has 15 residues. This CDR3 is CASSLGGQGVNEQYF. The CDR3 region has the DNA TGTGCCAGCAGCTTAGGGGGACAGGGGGTCAACGAGCAGTACTTC. Variable domain in full (rest from reference TRBV13 and TRBJ2-7): AAGVIQSPRHLIKEKRETATLKCYPIPRHDTVYWYQQGPGQDPQFLISFYEKMQSDKGSIPDRFSAQQFSDYHSELNMSSLELGDSALYFCASSLGGQGVNEQYFGPGTRLTVT.

This clone came up once. CDR3 amino acids: CASENGAESTDTQYF. CDR3 DNA: TGTGCCAGCGAAAATGGGGCGGAGAGCACAGATACGCAGTATTTT. The rearrangement uses TRBV7-9 and TRBJ2-3; TRBD1 is a possible D gene (5 bases). V was cut by 8 bases and J by 0 bases, with 15 bases left in between. Looked up from germline, CDR1 is SEHNR and CDR2 is FQNEAQ (reference sequence). The CDR3 spans 15 residues.

The V call is TRBV5-5, the J call TRBJ1-4; D may be TRBD1 (5 bases). In germline, CDR1 is SGHKS, CDR2 YYEKEE (reference sequence). The CDR3 extends over 15 amino acids. The V gene lost 0 bases and the J gene lost 4 bases, with 10 bases spanning the gap. The CDR3 loop is CASSLAGRVNEKLFF. As DNA, the CDR3 is TGTGCCAGCAGCTTGGCAGGGAGGGTTAATGAAAAACTGTTTTTT.

The chain employs TRBV9 and TRBJ2-5; TRBD1 might be the D (5 bases). The CDR3 consists of 16 residues. The germline V gene has CDR1 SGDLS and CDR2 YYNGEE. The ends were cut back, 3 bases at V and 1 base at J, with 16 bases in the middle. CDR3 DNA sequence: TGTGCCAGCAGCGCCTCCCTGACAGAGATCCAAGAGACCCAGTACTTC. This encodes CASSASLTEIQETQYF.

The chain recombines TRBV5-6 with TRBJ1-2, with 9 positions matching TRBD1. The ends lost 1 base at V and 6 bases at J; junction bases unmatched: 7. This CDR3 is built from 15 residues. In germline, CDR1 is SGHDT, CDR2 YYEEEE. The CDR3: CASSLTTGGGDGYTF. CDR3 coding DNA: TGTGCCAGCAGCTTGACAACAGGGGGCGGGGATGGCTACACCTTC.

In nucleotides, the CDR3 is TGTGCCAGCAGCGTAGGAGGACAGGGGATAGGGGAGACCCAGTACTTC. It translates to CASSVGGQGIGETQYF. V and J are TRBV9 and TRBJ2-5; the match to TRBD1 covers 9 bases. Germline V gene sequence: CDR1 SGDLS, CDR2 YYNGEE. The CDR3 covers 16 residues. The trim removed 0 bases at V and 5 bases at J, leaving 8 bases unmatched.

The CDR3 loop is CASSYSRDRPKCPETQYF. DNA of the CDR3: TGTGCCAGCAGTTACTCGAGGGACCGACCCAAATGCCCAGAGACCCAGTACTTC. J is TRBJ2-5 and V is TRBV6-7, with D perhaps given as TRBD1 or TRBD2 (5 bases each). TRBV6-7 is noted as an ORF with a role that remains uncertain. The CDR3 is 18 amino acids. Between the trimmed V and J ends, which lost 0 bases and 4 bases, there was a span of 21 bases.

Details on this clone: The same CDR3 also results from other DNA sequences found in this sample. The V and J genes are TRBV5-1 and TRBJ2-5; the D gene is possibly TRBD1 (5 bases). This CDR3 spans 13 amino acids. Per the germline V gene, CDR1 is SGHRS and CDR2 is YFSETQ. V gave up 2 bases and J gave up 5 bases, with 10 bases separating them. The CDR3 DNA follows: TGCGCCAGCAGCTTAGACAGCGAGGAGACCCAGTACTTC. This sequence encodes CASSLDSEETQYF.

About this clone itself: The sample holds other DNA sequences that translate to the same CDR3. The V gene is TRBV27, the J gene TRBJ2-7, with D hard to call. Germline V gene data show CDR1 as MNHEY and CDR2 as SMNVEV (reference sequence). This CDR3 is 13 amino acids long. V was pared by 2 bases and J by 1 base, with 6 bases between. The CDR3 sequence is CASSLGQSYEQYF. CDR3 nucleotides: TGTGCCAGCAGTTTAGGTCAGTCCTACGAGCAGTACTTC.

The genes are TRBV30 and TRBJ2-5, with TRBD1 identical over 7 bases. The end of the DNA fits TRBJ2-7 better, so the J call may be wrong. The germline V gene encodes CDR1 GTSNPN and CDR2 SVGIG (reference sequence). CDR3 length: 15 amino acids. The CDR3 loop is CAWRPPPGQIYEQYF. The CDR3 DNA follows: TGTGCCTGGAGACCCCCACCGGGACAGATCTACGAGCAGTACTTC.